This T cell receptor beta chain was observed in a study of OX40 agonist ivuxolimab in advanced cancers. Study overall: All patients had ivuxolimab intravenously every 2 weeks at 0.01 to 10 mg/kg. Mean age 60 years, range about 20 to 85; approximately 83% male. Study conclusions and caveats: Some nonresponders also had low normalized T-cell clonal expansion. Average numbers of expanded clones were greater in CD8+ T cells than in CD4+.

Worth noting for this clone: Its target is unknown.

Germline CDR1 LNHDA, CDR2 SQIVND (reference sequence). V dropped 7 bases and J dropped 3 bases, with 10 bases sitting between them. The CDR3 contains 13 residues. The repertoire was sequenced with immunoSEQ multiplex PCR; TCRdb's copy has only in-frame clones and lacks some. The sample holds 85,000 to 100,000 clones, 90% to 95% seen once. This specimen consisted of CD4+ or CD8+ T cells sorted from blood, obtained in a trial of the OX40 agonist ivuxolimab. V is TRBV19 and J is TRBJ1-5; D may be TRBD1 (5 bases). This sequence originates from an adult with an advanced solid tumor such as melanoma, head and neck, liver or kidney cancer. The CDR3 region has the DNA TGTGCCAGTAAGGGGCCGAACAATCAGCCCCAGCATTTT. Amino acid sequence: CASKGPNNQPQHF.